The clone carrying this TCR beta chain was recorded at least ten times. What it binds is not known. TCRdb independently ran MiXCR on the RT-PCR reads; one entry per CDR3 protein. The sample has fewer than 600,000 distinct CDR3 sequences, around 7.7% seen once. These data come from a study of response to subunit inactivated influenza vaccine. Overall study findings and caveats: The study's authors posited that every seasonal influenza vaccination enlists few new T cells.

This TCR derives from a man aged 45 to 70 who received an inactivated influenza vaccine. Source: PBMCs from blood, taken less than 30 months after vaccination.

The CDR3 sequence is CASSFFGRAEDTQYF. The CDR3 DNA reads TGTGCCAGCAGCTTCTTCGGGCGCGCAGAAGATACGCAGTATTTT. The chain carries TRBV12-3 or TRBV12-4 and TRBJ2-3; D is undetermined. Trimming cost V 6 bases and J 5 bases, with 18 bases left between them. The CDR3 is 15 residues long.